The rows below give T cell receptor beta chains drawn from one sample of a study of T cell repertoires in aging, cancer and after chemotherapy. TCRdb independently ran MiXCR on the multiplex PCR reads; one entry per CDR3 protein. Of about 910 distinct CDR3 sequences listed, 50% to 75% are singletons. Material for sequencing was blood. The receptor source for this set is a human donor with a solid tumor. CDR3s include the opening cysteine and the closing phenylalanine or tryptophan. The D gene is left open where the match is weak. A row's size may be missing; if present it is once, few, many or a size class.

j_call v_call clone_size d_call cdr3_nt cdr3_aa
TRBJ2-1 TRBV24-1 . TRBD2 TGTGCCACCAGTGATCCAGGACTAGCTCACAATGAGCAGTTCTTC CATSDPGLAHNEQFF
TRBJ2-7 TRBV29-1 . . TGCAGCGTTGATGTCTCAGGGAGGAACGAGCAGTACTTC CSVDVSGRNEQYF
TRBJ2-5 TRBV4-2 . TRBD2 TGTGCCAGCAGCCAACAGACTAGCGGGGAAACTTCGGGGACCCAGTACTTC CASSQQTSGETSGTQYF
TRBJ2-3 TRBV12-3/TRBV12-4 few TRBD2 TGTGCCAGCAGTTCGGGGGGGCGCACAGATACGCAGTATTTT CASSSGGRTDTQYF
TRBJ2-7 TRBV27 few . TGTGCCAGCAGTAGGGGCATGAGGGGTATCTCCTACGAGCAGTACTTC CASSRGMRGISYEQYF
TRBJ2-3 TRBV27 few . TGTGCCAGCATGCGGGCAGAAACAGATACGCAGTATTTT CASMRAETDTQYF
TRBJ1-5 TRBV12-3/TRBV12-4 . . TGTGCCAGCAGTTTCAAGGGCGCGGGGCCCCAGCATTTT CASSFKGAGPQHF
TRBJ2-4 TRBV4-3 few . TGCGCCAGCAGCCAAGAGCCCGGCAGTACTGACATTCAGTACTTC CASSQEPGSTDIQYF
TRBJ2-1 TRBV10-2 few TRBD2 TGCGCCAGCAGTGAGCGGACTAGCAATGAGCAGTTCTTC CASSERTSNEQFF
TRBJ2-1 TRBV12-3/TRBV12-4 few . TGTGCCAGCAGTTTGATACCCGCCTACAATGAGCAGTTCTTC CASSLIPAYNEQFF
TRBJ1-1 TRBV30 . TRBD1 TGTGCCTGGAGTGTAGGGACAGCGAACACTGAAGCTTTCTTT CAWSVGTANTEAFF
TRBJ2-3 TRBV7-6 few . TGTGCCAGCAGCTTAGTCTCCTGGGATACGCAGTATTTT CASSLVSWDTQYF
TRBJ2-7 TRBV20-1 . . TGCAGTGCTAGAGCCTCCAGGTACGAGCAGTACTTC CSARASRYEQYF
TRBJ1-5 TRBV27 . . TGTGCCAGCAGTTTTCTCGGTCTAAATCAGCCCCAGCATTTT CASSFLGLNQPQHF
TRBJ2-1 TRBV6-5 few TRBD2 TGTGCCAGCAGCCCGAGGACAGGCTTGTACCTAGCGGGGGAGTACAATGAGCAGTTCTTC CASSPRTGLYLAGEYNEQFF
TRBJ2-7 TRBV29-1 few . TGCAGCGTTGTAAACCTCTACGAGCAGTACTTC CSVVNLYEQYF
TRBJ2-6 TRBV30 . TRBD2 TGTGCCTGGAGGTGGGGCGGGGGGAAATCCGGGGCCAACGTCCTGACTTTC CAWRWGGGKSGANVLTF
TRBJ2-5 TRBV7-2 . TRBD2 TGTGCCAGCAGCTTAAGGCGGGGGTGGCAAGAGACCCAGTACTTC CASSLRRGWQETQYF
TRBJ1-1 TRBV11-2 . . TGTGCCAGCAGCTTCGGCAGGAACACTGAAGCTTTCTTT CASSFGRNTEAFF
TRBJ2-1 TRBV10-3 . TRBD1 TGTGCCATCAGGACCGGGACAGGGGCCGACAATGAGCAGTTCTTC CAIRTGTGADNEQFF
TRBJ2-1 TRBV5-6 . TRBD2 TGTGCCAGCAGCTTGAGAACTAGCGGGGGGATCTCCTACAATGAGCAGTTCTTC CASSLRTSGGISYNEQFF
TRBJ2-4 TRBV12-3/TRBV12-4 few . TGTGCCAGCAGTTTCGGATCTCGGGGGGCAGTAGCCAAAAACATTCAGTACTTC CASSFGSRGAVAKNIQYF
TRBJ2-7 TRBV6-5 . TRBD1 TGTGCCAGCAGTTACGTCGGGACAGGAAAGGAGCAGTACTTC CASSYVGTGKEQYF
TRBJ1-1 TRBV19 . . TGTGCCAGTAGTAACGGGGGGGGAATAGGGGCAGCTTTCTTT CASSNGGGIGAAFF
TRBJ2-3 TRBV10-2 . . TGCGCCAGCATGTGGCAGGGCGGAGATACGCAGTATTTT CASMWQGGDTQYF
TRBJ1-2 TRBV7-2 . . TGTGCCAGCAGCTCACCATCGGACAGCTTGATGGGGGGCTACACCTTC CASSSPSDSLMGGYTF
TRBJ1-1 TRBV5-3 . . TGTGCCAGAAGCTTGGTTAGTATCGTTGGCAGAATCGGCATGAACACTGAAGCTTTCTTT CARSLVSIVGRIGMNTEAFF
TRBJ1-6 TRBV20-1 . . TGCAGTGCTATCCAACACGGCGGGATATCGGCCCTCCACTTT CSAIQHGGISALHF
TRBJ2-1 TRBV20-1 . . TGCAGTGCTAGGGGTTACAATGAGCAGTTCTTC CSARGYNEQFF
TRBJ1-5 TRBV19 . . TGTGCCAGTAGCGGACAGTCCAATCAGCCCCAGCATTTT CASSGQSNQPQHF
TRBJ2-6 TRBV4-3 . . TGCGCCAGCAGCCAAGGAGCTGGGGCCAACGTCCTGACTTTC CASSQGAGANVLTF
TRBJ2-5 TRBV5-1 . TRBD2 TGCGCCAGCAGCTTGGGATATGCGGGGGGGTATGAGACCCAGTACTTC CASSLGYAGGYETQYF
TRBJ2-4 TRBV20-1 . . TGCAGTGCAACCCCTGGGGCCAAAAACATTCAGTACTTC CSATPGAKNIQYF
TRBJ2-6 TRBV20-1 . . TGCAGTGCTAGAGAGGAATCTGGGGCCAACGTCCTGACTTTC CSAREESGANVLTF
TRBJ2-7 TRBV7-2 . . TGTGCCAGCAGCCGGTCTCAATATAAGAACTACGAGCAGTACTTC CASSRSQYKNYEQYF
TRBJ2-6 TRBV12-3/TRBV12-4 . . TGTGCCAGCAGTTCTTCCATTGGGGTAACCGGGGCCAACGTCCTGACTTTC CASSSSIGVTGANVLTF
TRBJ2-7 TRBV7-9 . TRBD1 TGTGCCAGCAGCTTTGGACAGGACGCCTACGAGCAGTACTTC CASSFGQDAYEQYF
TRBJ1-2 TRBV7-9 . TRBD1 TGTGCCAGCAGCTTAAAACAGGGGGCTGGTGGCTACACCTTC CASSLKQGAGGYTF
TRBJ1-2 TRBV29-1 few TRBD1 TGCAGCGGCGGGGGACAGGGAGGAGGTGGCTACACCTTC CSGGGQGGGGYTF
TRBJ2-7 TRBV6-5 few . TGTGCCAGCAGCCGGACCGTTCTGTCCGAGCAGTACTTC CASSRTVLSEQYF
TRBJ1-4 TRBV6-4 . . TGTGCCAGCAGTGCGACAGCAAATGAAAAACTGTTTTTT CASSATANEKLFF
TRBJ2-1 TRBV6-5 . TRBD2 TGTGCCAGCAGTTACACTGAATTAAGGAAGTCCGGGGGGGCTTTTGAGCAGTTCTTC CASSYTELRKSGGAFEQFF
TRBJ1-1 TRBV6-5 . . TGTGCCAGCCGAATGGGTCTTCAGAACACTAAAGCTTTCTTT CASRMGLQNTKAFF
TRBJ1-2 TRBV6-5 . . TGTGCCAGCAGTTCGGACAGTTTTTCCTACTATGGCTACACCTTC CASSSDSFSYYGYTF